These T cell receptor beta chains were read from a single sample in a study of cytomegalovirus exposure and HLA in healthy donors. Only in-frame clones appear in the TCRdb table, and some are missing; sequencing was by immunoSEQ multiplex PCR. Of under 150,000 clones in the sample, roughly 80% were seen once. The sample taken for sequencing was PBMCs. Every receptor here comes from a man aged 40-55 years in good health and CMV-seropositive. CDR3s include the opening cysteine and the closing phenylalanine or tryptophan. D genes are given only for firm matches. Clone size, where shown, is once, few, many, or a class for clones that have expanded.

j_call: TRBJ1-1; v_call: TRBV30; cdr3_length: 15; d_call: TRBD1; clone_size: .; cdr3_aa: CACIRQGAGYTEAFF; cdr3_nt: TGTGCCTGCATACGGCAGGGGGCTGGGTACACTGAAGCTTTCTTT
j_call: TRBJ2-1; v_call: TRBV29-1; cdr3_length: 12; d_call: .; clone_size: .; cdr3_aa: CSVEPSGNEQFF; cdr3_nt: TGCAGCGTTGAACCCAGCGGCAATGAGCAGTTCTTC
j_call: TRBJ2-1; v_call: TRBV4-1; cdr3_length: 19; d_call: TRBD2; clone_size: once; cdr3_aa: CASSQGPAGVLSSYNEQFF; cdr3_nt: TGCGCCAGCAGCCAAGGGCCAGCGGGGGTCCTAAGCTCCTACAATGAGCAGTTCTTC
j_call: TRBJ1-5; v_call: TRBV12-5; cdr3_length: 17; d_call: .; clone_size: .; cdr3_aa: CASGSQRGGVSNQPQHF; cdr3_nt: TGTGCTAGTGGCTCCCAAAGGGGCGGTGTTAGCAATCAGCCCCAGCATTTT
j_call: TRBJ2-1; v_call: TRBV6-5; cdr3_length: 13; d_call: .; clone_size: .; cdr3_aa: CASTFRSSLLQFF; cdr3_nt: TGTGCCAGCACGTTTAGGTCTAGCTTATTGCAGTTCTTC
j_call: TRBJ2-7; v_call: TRBV5-5; cdr3_length: 14; d_call: TRBD2; clone_size: .; cdr3_aa: CASSLERGPYEQYF; cdr3_nt: TGTGCCAGCAGCTTGGAGCGGGGGCCCTACGAGCAGTACTTC
j_call: TRBJ1-1; v_call: TRBV13; cdr3_length: 17; d_call: TRBD1; clone_size: .; cdr3_aa: CASSSLTGGIRGTEAFF; cdr3_nt: TGTGCCAGCAGCTCACTGACAGGGGGCATCAGAGGCACTGAAGCTTTCTTT
j_call: TRBJ2-1; v_call: TRBV5-5; cdr3_length: 14; d_call: .; clone_size: .; cdr3_aa: CASSLRGGINEQFF; cdr3_nt: TGTGCCAGCAGCTTAAGAGGGGGAATAAATGAGCAGTTCTTC
j_call: TRBJ2-5; v_call: TRBV5-4; cdr3_length: 14; d_call: .; clone_size: .; cdr3_aa: CASSLQEPQETQYF; cdr3_nt: TGTGCCAGCAGCCTACAGGAACCGCAAGAGACCCAGTACTTC
j_call: TRBJ1-2; v_call: TRBV29-1; cdr3_length: 12; d_call: TRBD1; clone_size: .; cdr3_aa: CSAGRGLSGYTF; cdr3_nt: TGCAGCGCTGGCAGGGGGCTCTCGGGCTACACCTTC
j_call: TRBJ1-4; v_call: TRBV5-1; cdr3_length: 14; d_call: .; clone_size: .; cdr3_aa: CASSLGATNEKLFF; cdr3_nt: TGCGCCAGCAGCTTGGGAGCAACTAATGAAAAACTGTTTTTT
j_call: TRBJ2-7; v_call: TRBV4-3; cdr3_length: 15; d_call: .; clone_size: .; cdr3_aa: CASSQELDSVYEQYF; cdr3_nt: TGCGCCAGCAGCCAAGAGTTGGACAGCGTCTACGAGCAGTACTTC
j_call: TRBJ2-4; v_call: TRBV27; cdr3_length: 16; d_call: .; clone_size: few; cdr3_aa: CASSFSLSESRYIQYF; cdr3_nt: TGTGCCAGCAGTTTCTCGTTAAGCGAGAGTCGCTACATTCAGTACTTC
j_call: TRBJ1-2; v_call: TRBV4-3; cdr3_length: 16; d_call: .; clone_size: .; cdr3_aa: CASSQDVREAAYGYTF; cdr3_nt: TGCGCCAGCAGCCAAGATGTGAGGGAGGCGGCTTATGGCTACACCTTC
j_call: TRBJ1-1; v_call: TRBV7-9; cdr3_length: 15; d_call: TRBD1; clone_size: .; cdr3_aa: CASRTWDRKNTEAFF; cdr3_nt: TGTGCCAGCAGAACCTGGGACAGAAAGAACACTGAAGCTTTCTTT
j_call: TRBJ2-1; v_call: TRBV11-3; cdr3_length: 15; d_call: TRBD1; clone_size: .; cdr3_aa: CASSTPGQGYNEQFF; cdr3_nt: TGTGCCAGCAGCACTCCGGGACAGGGATACAATGAGCAGTTCTTC
j_call: TRBJ1-3; v_call: TRBV4-1; cdr3_length: 14; d_call: .; clone_size: .; cdr3_aa: CASSPTRAGNTIYF; cdr3_nt: TGCGCCAGCAGCCCAACTAGGGCTGGAAACACCATATATTTT
j_call: TRBJ1-2; v_call: TRBV4-3; cdr3_length: 15; d_call: .; clone_size: .; cdr3_aa: CASSQGRARYDGYTF; cdr3_nt: TGCGCCAGCAGCCAAGGCAGGGCGCGGTATGATGGCTACACCTTC
j_call: TRBJ2-7; v_call: TRBV2; cdr3_length: 15; d_call: TRBD1; clone_size: .; cdr3_aa: CASSVDRGESYEQYF; cdr3_nt: TGTGCCAGCTCCGTCGACAGGGGAGAATCCTACGAGCAGTACTTC
j_call: TRBJ1-6; v_call: TRBV6-5; cdr3_length: 14; d_call: .; clone_size: once; cdr3_aa: CASSYFVTERPLHF; cdr3_nt: TGTGCCAGCAGTTACTTTGTCACGGAGAGGCCCCTCCACTTT
j_call: TRBJ1-6; v_call: TRBV5-1; cdr3_length: 16; d_call: .; clone_size: .; cdr3_aa: CASSILPVGDNSPLHF; cdr3_nt: TGCGCCAGCAGCATCCTACCGGTGGGAGATAATTCACCCCTCCACTTT
j_call: TRBJ1-2; v_call: TRBV5-4; cdr3_length: 15; d_call: TRBD1; clone_size: .; cdr3_aa: CASSLDSGQNYGYTF; cdr3_nt: TGTGCCAGCAGCTTGGATTCGGGACAGAACTATGGCTACACCTTC
j_call: TRBJ1-2; v_call: TRBV7-9; cdr3_length: 13; d_call: .; clone_size: .; cdr3_aa: CASSPDSNYGYTF; cdr3_nt: TGTGCCAGCAGCCCCGACAGTAACTATGGCTACACCTTC
j_call: TRBJ1-2; v_call: TRBV5-6; cdr3_length: 13; d_call: .; clone_size: .; cdr3_aa: CASSLEGVVGYTF; cdr3_nt: TGTGCCAGCAGCTTGGAAGGGGTTGTTGGCTACACCTTC
j_call: TRBJ1-2; v_call: TRBV19; cdr3_length: 16; d_call: .; clone_size: .; cdr3_aa: CASSRAGFKETYGYTF; cdr3_nt: TGTGCCAGTAGTCGGGCAGGGTTCAAGGAAACCTATGGCTACACCTTC
j_call: TRBJ1-3; v_call: TRBV5-6; cdr3_length: 13; d_call: TRBD1; clone_size: .; cdr3_aa: CASSLNPGGTIYF; cdr3_nt: TGTGCCAGCAGCTTGAATCCAGGGGGCACCATATATTTT
j_call: TRBJ1-6; v_call: TRBV14; cdr3_length: 14; d_call: .; clone_size: .; cdr3_aa: CASSQVWANSPLHF; cdr3_nt: TGTGCCAGCAGCCAAGTTTGGGCTAATTCACCCCTCCACTTT
j_call: TRBJ2-1; v_call: TRBV27; cdr3_length: 14; d_call: TRBD2; clone_size: .; cdr3_aa: CASSLKVWGGEQFF; cdr3_nt: TGTGCCAGCAGTTTAAAGGTTTGGGGGGGTGAGCAGTTCTTC
j_call: TRBJ1-4; v_call: TRBV5-1; cdr3_length: 14; d_call: TRBD1; clone_size: .; cdr3_aa: CASSLEGGVEKLFF; cdr3_nt: TGCGCCAGCAGCTTGGAAGGGGGCGTAGAAAAACTGTTTTTT
j_call: TRBJ2-4; v_call: TRBV7-9; cdr3_length: 15; d_call: .; clone_size: .; cdr3_aa: CASSLTQGSKNIQYF; cdr3_nt: TGTGCCAGCAGCTTGACCCAGGGTTCCAAAAACATTCAGTACTTC
j_call: TRBJ2-7; v_call: TRBV19; cdr3_length: 14; d_call: TRBD1; clone_size: .; cdr3_aa: CASSIAGGSYEQYF; cdr3_nt: TGTGCCAGTAGTATAGCAGGGGGTTCCTACGAGCAGTACTTC
j_call: TRBJ2-1; v_call: TRBV10-3; cdr3_length: 11; d_call: .; clone_size: .; cdr3_aa: CAVGWGSEQFF; cdr3_nt: TGTGCCGTCGGATGGGGCAGTGAGCAGTTCTTC
j_call: TRBJ2-7; v_call: TRBV30; cdr3_length: 15; d_call: TRBD1; clone_size: .; cdr3_aa: CAWSGSGTGGYEQYF; cdr3_nt: TGTGCCTGGAGCGGCTCCGGGACAGGGGGATACGAGCAGTACTTC
j_call: TRBJ2-7; v_call: TRBV5-1; cdr3_length: 15; d_call: TRBD1; clone_size: .; cdr3_aa: CASSPRQGAINEQYF; cdr3_nt: TGCGCCAGCAGCCCACGACAGGGGGCTATCAACGAGCAGTACTTC
j_call: TRBJ2-5; v_call: TRBV27; cdr3_length: 16; d_call: TRBD2; clone_size: .; cdr3_aa: CASSPSTSGGQETQYF; cdr3_nt: TGTGCCAGCAGTCCTTCAACTAGCGGGGGCCAAGAGACCCAGTACTTC
j_call: TRBJ1-2; v_call: TRBV21-1; cdr3_length: 15; d_call: .; clone_size: once; cdr3_aa: CASSKAPGKNYGYTF; cdr3_nt: TGTGCCAGCAGCAAAGCGCCCGGGAAGAACTATGGCTACACCTTC
j_call: TRBJ2-5; v_call: TRBV4-1; cdr3_length: 15; d_call: TRBD1; clone_size: .; cdr3_aa: CASSQVGTGQETQYF; cdr3_nt: TGCGCCAGCAGCCAAGTTGGGACAGGACAAGAGACCCAGTACTTC
j_call: TRBJ1-2; v_call: TRBV19; cdr3_length: 11; d_call: TRBD1; clone_size: .; cdr3_aa: CASHRGTGCTF; cdr3_nt: TGTGCCTCCCACAGGGGCACCGGCTGCACCTTC
j_call: TRBJ2-7; v_call: TRBV18; cdr3_length: 13; d_call: .; clone_size: .; cdr3_aa: CASSPPGIYEQYF; cdr3_nt: TGTGCCAGCTCACCGCCAGGGATCTACGAGCAGTACTTC
j_call: TRBJ1-6; v_call: TRBV27; cdr3_length: 16; d_call: .; clone_size: .; cdr3_aa: CASSLSSDRDNSPLHF; cdr3_nt: TGTGCCAGCAGTTTATCTTCGGACAGAGATAATTCACCCCTCCACTTT
j_call: TRBJ1-1; v_call: TRBV30; cdr3_length: 15; d_call: .; clone_size: once; cdr3_aa: CAWRGGFTQGLKAFF; cdr3_nt: TGTGCCTGGAGGGGGGGTTTTACGCAGGGTCTGAAGGCTTTCTTT
j_call: TRBJ2-7; v_call: TRBV29-1; cdr3_length: 14; d_call: .; clone_size: once; cdr3_aa: CSAGTGVSSYEQYF; cdr3_nt: TGCAGCGCCGGGACGGGAGTTAGCTCCTACGAGCAGTACTTC